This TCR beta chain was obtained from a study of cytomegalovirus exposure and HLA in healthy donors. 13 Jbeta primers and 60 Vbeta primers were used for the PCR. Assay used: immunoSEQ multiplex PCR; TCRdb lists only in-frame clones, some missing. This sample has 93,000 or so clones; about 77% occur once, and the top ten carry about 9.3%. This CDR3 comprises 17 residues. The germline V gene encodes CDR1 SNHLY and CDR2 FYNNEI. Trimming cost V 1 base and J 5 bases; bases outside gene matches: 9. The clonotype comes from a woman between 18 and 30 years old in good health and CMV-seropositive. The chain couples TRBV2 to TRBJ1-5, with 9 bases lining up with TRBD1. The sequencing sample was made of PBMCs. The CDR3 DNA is TGTGCCAGCAGTGAAGAGGGGGACAGGGTAGTATATCAGCCCCAGCATTTT. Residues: CASSEEGDRVVYQPQHF.